The 27 T cell receptor beta chains below all came from one sample that was sequenced in a study of T cells in localized non-small cell lung cancer. Produced via immunoSEQ multiplex PCR; TCRdb's table is partial and in-frame only. Seen here are 60,000 to 75,000 clones, roughly 81% observed once, and the top ten hold less than 5.5%. Sequenced here: PBMCs, sampled before any cancer treatment. These receptors were obtained from a man aged 40 to 69 with stage II lung adenocarcinoma.

V and J are TRBV9 and TRBJ2-1; perhaps TRBD1 as D (5 bases). The CDR3 loop spans 15 amino acids. The V gene lost 0 bases and the J gene lost 4 bases, with 11 bases spanning the gap. From germline, CDR1 is SGDLS and CDR2 YYNGEE. The CDR3 DNA is TGTGCCAGCAGCGTAGAAGGAGACAGTTACAATGAGCAGTTCTTC. Protein: CASSVEGDSYNEQFF.

V and J are TRBV10-3 and TRBJ1-5; 7 bases map to TRBD1. The V and J ends lost 5 bases and 5 bases, in that order; junction bases with no gene match: 9. This CDR3 comprises 15 residues. The V gene's germline CDR1 is ENHRY and CDR2 SYGVKD. In DNA form, the CDR3 reads TGTGCCATCAGTCCATTTACAGGGGAGGATCAGCCCCAGCATTTT. Translating it yields CAISPFTGEDQPQHF.

Only one count was recorded for this clone. The CDR3 DNA sequence: TGCGCCAGCAGAAAGGGAGAGGCCTACGAGCAGTACTTC. It yields the protein CASRKGEAYEQYF. The chain uses TRBV5-1 and TRBJ2-7, with a possible D match to TRBD2 (5 bases). V was cut by 5 bases and J by 2 bases, with 11 bases left in between. Germline-derived CDR1 and CDR2 are SGHRS and YFSETQ. This CDR3 has 13 amino acids. The whole variable domain, remainder taken from reference TRBV5-1 and TRBJ2-7, is KAGVTQTPRYLIKTRGQQVTLSCSPISGHRSVSWYQQTPGQGLQFLFEYFSETQRNKGNFPGRFSGRQFSNSRSEMNVSTLELGDSALYLCASRKGEAYEQYFGPGTRLTVT.

This clone occurred once. J is TRBJ1-2 and V is TRBV6-6; a weak D match, TRBD1 (5 bases). CDR3 length: 14 amino acids. Germline CDR1 reads MNHNY; CDR2 reads SVGAGI (reference sequence). The V end was cut by 4 bases, the J end by 4 bases, with 13 bases between. The CDR3 region is CASSSSTGGYGYTF. CDR3 in DNA: TGTGCCAGCAGTTCCTCAACGGGGGGCTATGGCTACACCTTC.

The J gene is TRBJ1-4, the V gene TRBV19; TRBD1 agrees at 8 bases. V shed 5 bases, J shed 8 bases, and the junction held 7 bases outside the gene matches. The CDR3 consists of 14 residues. Per germline, CDR1 LNHDA and CDR2 SQIVND (reference sequence). The CDR3 loop is CASSSDRAGEKLFF. As DNA, the CDR3 is TGTGCCAGTAGTTCGGACAGGGCGGGGGAAAAACTGTTTTTT.

This clone was seen a few times. This chain links TRBV2 with TRBJ2-3; D call uncertain. The V end lost 7 bases, the J end lost 2 bases, and 4 bases lay between the germline ends. Germline assignment: CDR1 SNHLY and CDR2 FYNNEI. The CDR3 consists of 11 residues. CDR3: CASTNTDTQYF. In DNA form, the CDR3 reads TGTGCCAGCACGAACACAGATACGCAGTATTTT.

V usage is TRBV6-1 and J usage is TRBJ2-3; TRBD2 is a possible D gene (7 bases). Trimming stripped 4 bases from V and 3 bases from J, with 11 bases between. There are 14 residues in the CDR3. Per the germline V gene, CDR1 is MNHNS and CDR2 is SASEGT. The CDR3 loop reads CASSVEGGTDTQYF. The CDR3 region has the DNA TGTGCCAGCAGTGTTGAGGGGGGGACAGATACGCAGTATTTT.

This clone has only a few counts. V usage is TRBV2 and J usage is TRBJ2-5; TRBD2 might be the D (6 bases). Trimming took 5 bases from V and 5 from J, leaving 9 bases between them. Per the germline V gene, CDR1 is SNHLY and CDR2 is FYNNEI. This CDR3 comprises 12 residues. The CDR3 sequence: CASSPSAETQYF. Written as DNA, the CDR3 is TGTGCCAGCAGTCCTAGCGCCGAGACCCAGTACTTC.

The sample holds one count of this clone. The chain carries TRBV7-9 and TRBJ2-3; tentative D call: TRBD1 (7 bases). From germline, CDR1 is SEHNR and CDR2 FQNEAQ (reference sequence). The CDR3 is 15 residues long. Trimming left V 5 bases short and J 5 bases short, with 17 bases between. Here the CDR3 reads CASSSRGTDLDTQYF. The CDR3 nucleotides read TGTGCCAGCAGCAGCCGGGGGACAGATCTAGATACGCAGTATTTT.

This rearrangement joins TRBV19 to TRBJ2-6, with 7 bases that match TRBD1. The CDR3 consists of 18 residues. V shed 5 bases, J shed 5 bases, and the junction held 15 bases outside the gene matches. Per the germline V gene, CDR1 is LNHDA and CDR2 is SQIVND (reference sequence). The CDR3 spells CASSLTGALFSWANVLTF. For the CDR3, the DNA is TGTGCCAGTAGTCTCACAGGGGCCCTCTTCAGCTGGGCCAACGTCCTGACTTTC. Full variable domain (rest looked up from reference TRBV19 and TRBJ2-6): DGGITQSPKYLFRKEGQNVTLSCEQNLNHDAMYWYRQDPGQGLRLIYYSQIVNDFQKGDIAEGYSVSREKKESFPLTVTSAQKNPTAFYLCASSLTGALFSWANVLTFGAGSRLTVL.

The CDR3 DNA follows: TGTGCCAGCAGCTTATCCAAGGGGAGGGATGGCTACACCTTC. This gives the protein CASSLSKGRDGYTF. V usage is TRBV7-9 and J usage is TRBJ1-2; tentative D call: TRBD1 (5 bases). Trimming took 2 bases from V and 6 from J, leaving 13 bases between them. There are 14 residues in the CDR3. The germline V gene encodes CDR1 SEHNR and CDR2 FQNEAQ (reference sequence).

The rearrangement joins TRBV18 to TRBJ2-7; 9 bases are a match to TRBD2. Germline CDR1 and CDR2: KGHSH and LQKENI. This CDR3 region has 16 residues. J lost 5 bases, V lost 1 base, and 9 bases had no gene match. This CDR3 reads CASSPLASGMGDEQYF. CDR3 nucleotide sequence: TGTGCCAGCTCACCACTGGCTAGCGGGATGGGGGACGAGCAGTACTTC.

The chain uses TRBV5-1 and TRBJ2-7, with 9 bases that match TRBD1. Germline V lookup: CDR1 SGHRS, CDR2 YFSETQ. The CDR3 spans 15 residues. The V gene end was trimmed by 2 bases and the J gene end by 2 bases; junction bases not matched to a gene: 5. The CDR3 loop reads CASSFPTGGTYEQYF. For the CDR3, the DNA is TGCGCCAGCAGCTTCCCGACAGGGGGAACCTACGAGCAGTACTTC.

This chain uses TRBV10-3 with TRBJ1-1, with D unresolved. The CDR3 loop spans 12 amino acids. Germline lookup yields CDR1 ENHRY and CDR2 SYGVKD. Trimming removed 0 bases from V and 6 bases from J, with 5 bases in between. The CDR3 DNA sequence: TGTGCCATCAGTGAGTCTTCCTCTGAAGCTTTCTTT. Translation gives CAISESSSEAFF.

The rearrangement uses TRBV6-1 and TRBJ1-2; 9 bases match TRBD1. This CDR3 spans 16 amino acids. Germline V lookup: CDR1 MNHNS, CDR2 SASEGT. Trimming at V came to 1 base and at J to 1 base, leaving 4 bases not matched to a gene. The DNA for the CDR3 is TGTGCCAGCAGTGAAGGGGGGACAGGGATTAACTATGGCTACACCTTC. Translation: CASSEGGTGINYGYTF.

The chain has TRBV10-1 and TRBJ2-1; 8 positions agree with TRBD2. Per the germline V gene, CDR1 is WNHNN and CDR2 is SYGVQD (reference sequence). The CDR3 loop spans 16 amino acids. Trimming at V came to 2 bases and at J to 1 base, leaving 4 bases not matched to a gene. The CDR3 nucleotides are TGCGCCAGCAGTGAGGACGGGGGGGGTTCCTACAATGAGCAGTTCTTC. The encoded protein is CASSEDGGGSYNEQFF.

The chain has TRBV2 and TRBJ2-1; the match to TRBD2 covers 7 bases. CDR1 is SNHLY and CDR2 is FYNNEI in the germline V gene. The trim removed 6 bases at V and 0 bases at J, leaving 2 bases unmatched. The CDR3 is 14 amino acids. The CDR3 protein is CASRGTISYNEQFF. CDR3 sequence (DNA): TGTGCCAGCAGGGGGACTATCTCCTACAATGAGCAGTTCTTC.

V gene TRBV20-1 combines with J gene TRBJ1-1; D is ambiguous. Trimming pared 1 base from V and 8 bases from J, leaving 5 bases between. The CDR3 spans 10 residues. CDR1 is DFQATT, CDR2 SNEGSKA, per germline (reference sequence). The CDR3 is CSARVLEAFF. As DNA, the CDR3 is TGCAGTGCTAGAGTTCTAGAAGCTTTCTTT.

This clone has a single count. The V call is TRBV18, the J call TRBJ2-1; D remains unclear. The germline gives CDR1 KGHSH, CDR2 LQKENI. This CDR3 spans 11 amino acids. V lost 2 bases, J lost 7 bases, and 3 bases lay in between. Here the CDR3 reads CASSPENEQFF. The CDR3 DNA reads as TGTGCCAGCTCACCAGAGAATGAGCAGTTCTTC.

CDR3 protein: CASSPDSYNEQFF. The CDR3 nucleotides are TGTGCCAGCAGCCCCGACTCCTACAATGAGCAGTTCTTC. The V and J genes are TRBV5-4 and TRBJ2-1, with no clear D. Germline V gives CDR1 SGHNT, CDR2 YYREEE (reference sequence). CDR3 length: 13 amino acids. V lost 4 bases, J lost 0 bases, and 5 bases lay in between.

This rearrangement joins TRBV20-1 to TRBJ2-7; 7 bases are shared with TRBD2. There are 11 residues in the CDR3. The ends lost 0 bases at V and 7 bases at J; junction bases unmatched: 0. Germline lookup yields CDR1 DFQATT and CDR2 SNEGSKA (reference sequence). The CDR3 loop is CSAREGGEQYF. CDR3 bases: TGCAGTGCTAGAGAGGGGGGGGAGCAGTACTTC.

The rearrangement uses TRBV6-1 and TRBJ2-6, with D possibly called TRBD1 or TRBD2 (5 bases each). The CDR3 loop spans 15 amino acids. CDR1 and CDR2 from the germline V gene are MNHNS and SASEGT. V lost 2 bases to trimming and J lost 2 bases, with 7 bases between them. The CDR3 DNA reads as TGTGCCAGCAGTGAACAGGGACCTGGGGCCAACGTCCTGACTTTC. It specifies CASSEQGPGANVLTF.

This chain's CDR3 is CASSLGGSSGNTIYF. The CDR3 DNA reads as TGTGCCAGCAGCTTGGGGGGGAGCTCTGGAAACACCATATATTTT. The chain links TRBV11-3 to TRBJ1-3; D is possibly TRBD1 (5 bases). The V and J ends lost 3 bases and 0 bases respectively, with 9 bases between them. This CDR3 has 15 amino acids. Germline V CDR1 and CDR2: SGHNT, YENEEA.

The J gene is TRBJ1-5, the V gene TRBV6-6, with 7 bases fitting TRBD1. The germline CDR1 and CDR2 sequences are MNHNY and SVGAGI (reference sequence). The V segment lost 6 bases and the J segment 5 bases; nucleotides outside the gene matches: 4. The CDR3 contains 13 residues. CDR3 protein: CASRPQGYQPQHF. As DNA, the CDR3 is TGTGCCAGCAGACCACAGGGGTATCAGCCCCAGCATTTT.

The chain joins TRBV7-3 to TRBJ2-1; tentatively, D is TRBD1 (5 bases). Trimming took 1 base from V and 0 from J, leaving 7 bases between them. This CDR3 has 15 amino acids. The V gene's germline CDR1 is SGHTA and CDR2 FQGTGA. CDR3 residues: CASSLRQSSYNEQFF. CDR3 bases: TGTGCCAGCAGCTTAAGACAGAGCTCCTACAATGAGCAGTTCTTC.

The chain recombines TRBV7-3 with TRBJ1-2, with 7 positions matching TRBD1. Germline CDR1 and CDR2: SGHTA and FQGTGA. The CDR3 runs to 16 residues. Germline trimming cut 5 bases from V and 0 bases from J; bases unmatched to any gene: 9. The CDR3 bases are TGTGCCAGCAGCCCTAAGGGGACAGCTACTAACTATGGCTACACCTTC. Protein product: CASSPKGTATNYGYTF. Variable domain in full (rest from reference TRBV7-3 and TRBJ1-2): GAGVSQTPSNKVTEKGKYVELRCDPISGHTALYWYRQSLGQGPEFLIYFQGTGAADDSGLPNDRFFAVRPEGSVSTLKIQRTERGDSAVYLCASSPKGTATNYGYTFGSGTRLTVV.

This chain uses TRBV9 with TRBJ2-5, with D possibly TRBD1 on 6 matching bases. The CDR3 totals 16 residues. Germline CDR1 SGDLS, CDR2 YYNGEE. The V end lost 4 bases, the J end lost 5 bases, and 21 bases lay between the germline ends. The CDR3, as DNA: TGTGCCAGCAGCTCCCCAGGGGCCAGGGTTGGTGAGACCCAGTACTTC. This gives the protein CASSSPGARVGETQYF.